This TCR beta chain was sequenced during a study of shared clonotypes between healthy human individuals (dated by TCRdb to the early 2020s). As for the study more broadly: The cohort included three men and a couple of women between 18 and 49 years of age. For each donor, three plates each were used for CD4 naive and CD4 memory, two plates were used for CD8 naive, and one plate was used for CD8 memory. To estimate repertoire size and how much clonotypes are shared between individuals, the study performed deep sequencing of blood TCR repertoires from a few healthy adults. Libraries were prepared and TCR repertoires were sequenced by different laboratories using diverse techniques, in order to increase sequencing depth and limit assay-specific biases. Leukapheresis yielded between about 0.94 and 9.5 billion PBMCs per donor. Overall study results and their limits: Higher generation probabilities were observed for clonotypes shared by all four sorted-subset donors than for non-shared clonotypes. Because the study included a small number of donors, the genetic and exposure-history diversity represented was limited. Sampling was restricted to blood, and TCR repertoires in tissue are likely to differ from TCR repertoires in blood. Naive subsets generally had larger estimated clonotype richness than memory subsets did. Incomplete sequencing was indicated by rarefaction of sorted-subset datasets, despite the large sequencing depth. About 5% of naive CD4, around 4% of naive CD8, approximately 2.2% of memory CD4, and roughly 0.4% of memory CD8 clonotypes were shared across several donors. Pairwise subsampling indicated that sequencing depth was expected to affect the degree of clonotype sharing among donors.

TCR CDR3 regions were amplified from genomic DNA by multiplex PCR using the deep immunoSEQ assay. Extracted genomic DNA from each cell subset was distributed evenly across all wells of several immunoSEQ 96-well plates, and each plate was treated as a replicate. For sorted subsets, each replicate PCR was loaded with 200 ng genomic DNA, equivalent to approximately 27,000 T cell genomes. Purified libraries were quantified with a Qubit 3.0 fluorometer, sized on a Bioanalyzer 2100, and re-quantified with the KAPA Library Quantification kit. Each immunoSEQ 96-well plate was sequenced on its own single-read 150-cycle Illumina NextSeq 550 flow cell. As for the original processing: Because the immunoSEQ output included only junctional sequences and no quality scores, the filtering could not be the same as the filtering used for full-length reads. To assign V/J genes and CDR3, sequences were annotated using PyIR, a Python wrapper for IgBLAST v1.9, with IMGT germline references. Reads were removed for weak V/J assignments (E-value above 1e-6), missing CDR3, stop codons, out-of-frame junctions, or ambiguous translated residues. V3J clonotypes were defined as sequences sharing an identical inferred V gene, J gene, and CDR3 amino acid sequence. To compute the percentage overlap between repertoires, the number of shared unique clonotypes was divided by the size of the smaller repertoire. RTK rarefaction, the Chao1 estimator, and Recon v2.1 estimates of unobserved clonotypes were used to assess repertoire richness. For all TCRbeta clonotypes obtained by the gDNA method from four donors, generation probabilities were computed with OLGA. Sourced from immuneACCESS, this table was stored by TCRdb with only in-frame sequences that have V and J called. A share of the clones is absent; for the studies checked, an unresolved V gene accounts for under half, and the remainder has no known explanation. The V and J calls and clone size were taken over from that table, and D and trimming were inferred from the DNA. The sample contains some 2.1 million clones, 85% to 95% of them found a single time. The ten largest clones take up more than 0.1% of the sample.

Donors were healthy HIV-negative adults with no recently reported acute infections or vaccinations. All donors were Caucasian adults living in Nashville, Tennessee, USA. CD4+ T cells were enriched by magnetic negative selection; naive cells were then positively selected on CD45RA, and the negative fraction formed the memory subset. Blood was obtained by leukapheresis, after which PBMCs were separated by Ficoll-Histopaque density gradient centrifugation and cryopreserved in liquid nitrogen vapor phase. Purity and quantity of every magnetically sorted T cell population were checked by analytical flow cytometry. Genomic DNA was isolated from every sorted fraction and measured by UV absorbance on a Nanodrop 2000c. Taken from the germline V gene (reference sequence), the CDR1 and CDR2 loops are LNHDA and SQIVND. Trimming removed 3 bases from V and 1 base from J, leaving 16 bases between the germline ends. The CDR3 spans 16 residues, from the cysteine through the phenylalanine. Only the CDR3 part of the read is kept: 48 bases, read in frame from the first base.

In regard to this clone: The antigen it binds to is not known. One base away there is no much larger clone; base qualities are not given.

This receptor was identified in a man younger than 35 in good health. The receptor chain draws on TRBV19 and TRBJ2-7; the D gene could be TRBD1 or TRBD2, each one agreeing over 5 bases. The sample taken for sequencing was naive CD4+ T cells sorted from blood. The cell subset or site label for this specimen denotes: CD45RA+ positively selected. The CDR3 in this case is CASSMAGTLGSYEQYF. The DNA sequence is given as TGTGCCAGTAGTATGGCTGGGACCCTAGGATCCTACGAGCAGTACTTC.